The T cell receptor beta chain under discussion was sequenced for a study of cytomegalovirus exposure and HLA in healthy donors. Study-level findings and limits: Published work reported that the classifier diagnosed cytomegalovirus status with high specificity and sensitivity. A previous analysis found most TCR beta V segments productive roughly 87% or roughly 30% of the time.

Germline-derived CDR1 and CDR2 are LNHDA and SQIVND (reference sequence). This CDR3 has 15 residues. Trimming removed 5 bases at V and 11 bases at J, with 24 bases between. For this clone: The antigen remains unidentified.

Primers for the PCR totalled 60 Vbeta and 13 Jbeta. This table comes from immunoSEQ multiplex PCR, and its TCRdb copy is limited to in-frame clones, with some not included. Seen here are about 210,000 clones, more than 70% observed once, and the top ten hold approximately 0.47%. Sequencing used PBMCs. The chain carries TRBV19 and TRBJ1-2, with D tentatively TRBD1 (6 bases). The clonotype originates from a boy between 10 and 17 years old in good health and CMV-seronegative. DNA for the CDR3: TGTGCCAGTAGTTATTTCGAACAGGGTTTTGCTGGGTACACCTTC. Residues: CASSYFEQGFAGYTF.